This is a list of T cell receptor beta chains from one sample in a study of T cells in Graves' hyperthyroidism and ophthalmopathy. A single record per CDR3 protein comes from TCRdb applying MiXCR to the multiplex PCR reads. The sample carries 500,000 to 750,000 distinct CDR3 sequences, about 43% recorded once. The sample was peripheral blood or thyroid tissue (not recorded which). The receptors were sampled from a woman in her late teens or twenties with Graves' hyperthyroidism. Both conserved end residues are part of each CDR3. The order of the fields is J gene, D gene, V gene, clone size, CDR3 protein, CDR3 DNA. A D gene is named only where the DNA matches it firmly. Clone size is not always given. Where it is, it says once, few, many or a class for expanded clones.

J: TRBJ2-2; D: .; V: TRBV24-1; size: many; CDR3: CATSDVYREAGELFF; DNA: TGTGCCACCAGTGATGTCTACAGGGAAGCCGGGGAGCTGTTTTTT
J: TRBJ1-1; D: TRBD1; V: TRBV20-1; size: many; CDR3: CSAREDRGNTEAFF; DNA: TGCAGTGCTAGAGAAGACAGGGGAAACACTGAAGCTTTCTTT
J: TRBJ1-5; D: TRBD1; V: TRBV29-1; size: .; CDR3: CSVQSGQGYSNQPQHF; DNA: TGCAGCGTTCAGTCAGGACAGGGATATAGCAATCAGCCCCAGCATTTT
J: TRBJ2-2; D: .; V: TRBV28; size: .; CDR3: CAISRAVERGTGELFF; DNA: TGTGCCATCAGCCGAGCGGTGGAAAGGGGGACCGGGGAGCTGTTTTTT
J: TRBJ1-6; D: .; V: TRBV7-9; size: many; CDR3: CASRLGANNSPLHF; DNA: TGTGCCAGCAGGCTAGGGGCAAATAATTCACCCCTCCACTTT
J: TRBJ2-7; D: .; V: TRBV3-1; size: .; CDR3: CASSQRWGYEQYF; DNA: TGTGCCAGCAGCCAACGGTGGGGTTACGAGCAGTACTTC
J: TRBJ1-6; D: .; V: TRBV27; size: many; CDR3: CASSFGSYSPLHF; DNA: TGTGCCAGCAGTTTTGGCAGTTATTCACCCCTCCACTTT
J: TRBJ1-3; D: .; V: TRBV15; size: .; CDR3: CATSRDKGQGNTIYF; DNA: TGTGCCACCAGCAGAGATAAAGGACAGGGAAACACCATATATTTT
J: TRBJ2-4; D: .; V: TRBV20-1; size: .; CDR3: CSARVQGDDIQYF; DNA: TGCAGTGCTAGAGTGCAGGGAGATGACATTCAGTACTTC
J: TRBJ1-6; D: TRBD1; V: TRBV19; size: many; CDR3: CASSPPRDRVSPLHF; DNA: TGTGCCAGTAGTCCCCCGAGGGACAGGGTCTCACCCCTCCACTTT
J: TRBJ2-7; D: TRBD1; V: TRBV15; size: many; CDR3: CATSSDRGYEQYF; DNA: TGTGCCACCAGCAGCGACAGGGGCTACGAGCAGTACTTC
J: TRBJ2-7; D: TRBD1; V: TRBV6-1; size: .; CDR3: CASDRDRGYEQYF; DNA: TGTGCCAGCGATAGGGACAGGGGCTACGAGCAGTACTTC
J: TRBJ2-7; D: TRBD1; V: TRBV7-2; size: many; CDR3: CASSLAGTGGYSQYF; DNA: TGTGCCAGCAGCCTAGCCGGGACAGGGGGCTACTCGCAGTACTTC
J: TRBJ2-5; D: TRBD2; V: TRBV3-1; size: few; CDR3: CASSPQTSGGETQYF; DNA: TGTGCCAGCAGCCCACAGACTAGCGGGGGAGAGACCCAGTACTTC